This passage covers 23 T cell receptor beta chains from one sample sequenced in a study of cytomegalovirus exposure and HLA in healthy donors. The PCR ran on 60 Vbeta and 13 Jbeta primers. Method: immunoSEQ multiplex PCR; TCRdb's copy keeps in-frame clones and lacks some. The sample holds approximately 190,000 clones, 77% seen once. Sequences were obtained from PBMCs. The receptors shown here come from a woman aged 30 to 39 in good health and CMV-seropositive.

The rearrangement joins TRBV27 to TRBJ1-2; 7 bases are a match to TRBD1. The V segment lost 2 bases and the J segment 1 base; nucleotides outside the gene matches: 7. Germline V CDR1 and CDR2: MNHEY, SMNVEV (reference sequence). The CDR3 runs to 16 residues. The CDR3: CASSLVGTVRNYGYTF. DNA for the CDR3: TGTGCCAGCAGTTTAGTGGGGACAGTCCGTAACTATGGCTACACCTTC.

The chain combines TRBV9 with TRBJ1-2, with TRBD1 matching over 7 bases. J was trimmed by 2 bases and V by 4 bases; bases with no gene match: 5. CDR1 SGDLS and CDR2 YYNGEE come from the germline V gene. CDR3 size: 14 residues. CDR3 bases: TGTGCCAGCAGCCTAGCGACAGGGAACTATGGCTACACCTTC. Protein sequence: CASSLATGNYGYTF.

The chain recombines TRBV18 with TRBJ2-7; 10 bases align to TRBD1. The germline V gene has CDR1 KGHSH and CDR2 LQKENI. The CDR3 contains 17 residues. V was clipped by 6 bases and J by 3 bases; unmatched bases: 14. CDR3 in amino acids: CASSSGIPTGGSYEQYF. CDR3 in DNA: TGTGCCAGCTCCAGTGGGATTCCGACAGGGGGCAGCTACGAGCAGTACTTC.

The V gene is TRBV9, the J gene TRBJ2-2; 11 bases align to TRBD2. There are 18 residues in the CDR3. The J segment lost 5 bases and the V segment lost 2 bases, leaving 11 bases of the junction unmatched. Germline V gene lookup returns CDR1 SGDLS and CDR2 YYNGEE. The CDR3 nucleotides read TGTGCCAGCAGCGTCACTAGCGGGAGTACCCATGGGACCGGGGAGCTGTTTTTT. It specifies CASSVTSGSTHGTGELFF.

This clone was seen once. The chain employs TRBV7-2 and TRBJ2-1, with 10 positions matching TRBD2. Losses at the gene ends were 4 bases for V and 7 bases for J; bases not matched to a gene: 10. The CDR3 has 16 residues. Germline-derived CDR1 and CDR2 are SGHTA and FQGNSA. CDR3 residues: CASSSSSGGLLNEQFF. CDR3 nucleotide sequence: TGTGCCAGCAGCTCCTCTAGCGGGGGCCTTTTGAATGAGCAGTTCTTC. The whole variable domain, filled in from reference TRBV7-2 and TRBJ2-1, reads GAGVSQSPSNKVTEKGKDVELRCDPISGHTALYWYRQSLGQGLEFLIYFQGNSAPDKSGLPSDRFSAERTGGSVSTLTIQRTQQEDSAVYLCASSSSSGGLLNEQFFGPGTRLTVL.

V is TRBV27 and J is TRBJ2-1; possibly TRBD2 for D (5 bases). From germline, CDR1 is MNHEY and CDR2 SMNVEV (reference sequence). V shed 5 bases and J shed 2 bases, with 13 bases lying between them. This CDR3 is built from 15 residues. CDR3 residues: CASSQYNGAYNEQFF. The DNA for the CDR3 is TGTGCCAGCAGTCAGTATAACGGGGCCTACAATGAGCAGTTCTTC.

In the case of this clone: In this CDR3 the conserved last residue, phenylalanine or tryptophan, is missing, so a read error is likely. The limits of the CDR3 on the DNA are not certain, so only TCRdb's listed CDR3 is given. The genes are TRBV6-6 and TRBJ2-7; the table's D gene call, TRBD1, was not cross checked with the DNA. The CDR3 comprises 12 residues, both ends counted. Germline V CDR1 and CDR2: MNHNY, SVGAGI (reference sequence). The CDR3 protein is CASSSGQGSHPI.

In this sample, this clone turned up once. This sequence joins TRBV5-1 and TRBJ2-7; the D is unclear. This CDR3 is 15 amino acids long. V lost 0 bases to trimming and J lost 0 bases, with 10 bases between them. The germline CDR1 and CDR2 sequences are SGHRS and YFSETQ. Here the CDR3 reads CASSLELSSSYEQYF. The CDR3 DNA sequence: TGCGCCAGCAGCTTGGAGTTGTCGAGCTCCTACGAGCAGTACTTC.

This chain joins TRBV28 and TRBJ1-2; TRBD1 aligns across 8 bases. The junction had 2 bases not matched to a gene; V was cut back by 2 bases and J by 3 bases. Germline CDR1 reads MDHEN; CDR2 reads SYDVKM. The CDR3 length is 14 residues. CDR3: CASSLRDRYYGYTF. In DNA form, the CDR3 reads TGTGCCAGCAGTTTACGGGACAGGTACTATGGCTACACCTTC.

The gene calls are TRBV12-5 and TRBJ2-1; D is undetermined. Between the trimmed V and J ends, which lost 3 bases and 7 bases, there was a span of 4 bases. Germline lookup yields CDR1 LGHNT and CDR2 FRNRAP. The length of the CDR3 is 11 residues. CDR3 DNA: TGTGCTAGTGGTTTTGAGAATGAGCAGTTCTTC. As protein: CASGFENEQFF.

This clone came up once. In the same sample, other DNA sequences code for this CDR3. The genes are TRBV19 and TRBJ1-6; a possible D gene is TRBD1 (5 bases). CDR1 and CDR2 (germline): LNHDA, SQIVND (reference sequence). The CDR3 totals 14 residues. Trimming stripped 3 bases from V and 10 bases from J, with 13 bases between. The CDR3 region is CASSIDRLGSPLHF. The DNA of the CDR3 is TGTGCCAGTAGTATTGACAGATTAGGATCACCCCTCCACTTT. The full variable domain, in which reference TRBV19 and TRBJ1-6 provide the parts outside the CDR3, is DGGITQSPKYLFRKEGQNVTLSCEQNLNHDAMYWYRQDPGQGLRLIYYSQIVNDFQKGDIAEGYSVSREKKESFPLTVTSAQKNPTAFYLCASSIDRLGSPLHFGNGTRLTVT.

The chain couples TRBV2 to TRBJ2-3; D is uncertain. The germline V gene has CDR1 SNHLY and CDR2 FYNNEI. The CDR3 spans 11 residues. The V and J ends lost 5 bases and 6 bases respectively, with 6 bases between them. The CDR3 nucleotides are TGTGCCAGCAGTTTCTCCGATACGCAGTATTTT. This gives the protein CASSFSDTQYF.

The chain carries TRBV5-6 and TRBJ2-5; TRBD1 aligns across 7 bases. CDR3 size: 15 residues. V shed 1 base and J 4 bases; nucleotides not matched to a gene: 7. Germline V CDR1 and CDR2: SGHDT, YYEEEE. Here the CDR3 reads CASSLRGQGPETQYF. The CDR3 DNA reads as TGTGCCAGCAGCTTGAGGGGGCAGGGTCCAGAGACCCAGTACTTC.

The chain carries TRBV15 and TRBJ2-1; TRBD2 matches 7 bases. With V trimmed by 4 bases and J by 6 bases, 12 bases remained unmatched. The CDR3 is 16 amino acids. Per the germline V gene, CDR1 is LNHNV and CDR2 is YYDKDF (reference sequence). CDR3 DNA sequence: TGTGCCACCAGCAAATTGGGCGGGAGTATGGTCAATGAGCAGTTCTTC. Amino acids: CATSKLGGSMVNEQFF.

This clone was observed a few times. The chain is built from TRBV27 and TRBJ1-5, with D possibly matching TRBD1 (6 bases). This CDR3 comprises 16 residues. CDR1 is MNHEY, CDR2 SMNVEV, per germline (reference sequence). V dropped 2 bases and J dropped 6 bases, with 17 bases sitting between them. As DNA, the CDR3 is TGTGCCAGCAGTTTAAACGCCTGGGGGCAAGGTCAGCCCCAGCATTTT. Protein product: CASSLNAWGQGQPQHF.

The rearrangement joins TRBV4-2 to TRBJ2-7; the D gene is possibly TRBD2 (5 bases). Between the trimmed V and J ends, which lost 4 bases and 3 bases, there was a span of 19 bases. Germline values: CDR1 LGHNA, CDR2 YNFKEQ. The CDR3 has 16 residues. The CDR3 DNA reads as TGTGCCAGCAGCCTAATCGGGAACGGCTATAACTACGAGCAGTACTTC. Translation gives CASSLIGNGYNYEQYF.

The chain is built from TRBV18 and TRBJ2-7, with TRBD1 matching 7 bases. V was clipped by 6 bases and J by 2 bases; unmatched bases: 7. This CDR3 spans 14 amino acids. CDR1 is KGHSH, CDR2 LQKENI, per germline. The CDR3, as DNA: TGTGCCAGCTCGCCGACAGGGCTCCCCTACGAGCAGTACTTC. Encoded protein: CASSPTGLPYEQYF.

This clone was picked up a small number of times. V is TRBV11-1 and J is TRBJ2-7, with 13 bases matching TRBD2. The junction had 3 bases not matched to a gene; V was cut back by 3 bases and J by 4 bases. This CDR3 has 15 amino acids. Germline CDR1 and CDR2: SGHAT and FQDESV (reference sequence). The CDR3 loop reads CASSFTSGGEYEQYF. The CDR3 nucleotides read TGTGCCAGCAGCTTCACTAGCGGGGGGGAGTACGAGCAGTACTTC.

This clone was found once. This chain connects TRBV30 to TRBJ1-5; 9 bases line up with TRBD1. The germline V gene has CDR1 GTSNPN and CDR2 SVGIG (reference sequence). This CDR3 is built from 16 residues. J lost 0 bases, V lost 2 bases, and 5 bases had no gene match. The CDR3: CAWSLGGQGSNQPQHF. CDR3 sequence (DNA): TGTGCCTGGAGTTTGGGGGGACAGGGTAGCAATCAGCCCCAGCATTTT.

In its sample, this clone was seen a few times. Distinct nucleotide sequences in the sample also encode this CDR3. V is TRBV5-1 and J is TRBJ1-1; 10 bases are a match to TRBD1. Germline lookup yields CDR1 SGHRS and CDR2 YFSETQ. V was clipped by 2 bases and J by 1 base; unmatched bases: 2. This CDR3 contains 15 residues. The CDR3: CASSFRTGGNTEAFF. The CDR3 DNA reads TGCGCCAGCAGCTTCCGGACAGGGGGGAACACTGAAGCTTTCTTT.

The chain couples TRBV7-9 to TRBJ2-2, with a tentative D call TRBD1 (6 bases). The CDR3 covers 15 residues. With 7 bases removed from V and 3 bases from J, the gap between germline ends came to 15 bases. CDR1 and CDR2 (germline): SEHNR, FQNEAQ (reference sequence). The CDR3 sequence: CASTTIQGYTGELFF. In DNA form, the CDR3 reads TGTGCCAGCACCACCATACAGGGATACACCGGGGAGCTGTTTTTT.

The gene calls are TRBV2 and TRBJ2-3; 7 nucleotides agree with TRBD2. Trimming cost V 4 bases and J 2 bases; bases outside gene matches: 6. CDR3 length equals 15 residues. Germline CDR1 and CDR2: SNHLY and FYNNEI. In DNA form, the CDR3 reads TGTGCCAGCAGTGGGGGACTACGAAACACAGATACGCAGTATTTT. As protein: CASSGGLRNTDTQYF.

This clone appeared a few times. This chain uses TRBV7-7 with TRBJ1-1; 9 bases map to TRBD1. The CDR3 has 15 amino acids. J was trimmed by 4 bases and V by 5 bases; bases with no gene match: 8. Germline V CDR1 and CDR2: SSHAT, FNYEAQ (reference sequence). CDR3: CASSLPGQGFTEAFF. In nucleotides, the CDR3 is TGTGCCAGCAGCCTGCCGGGACAGGGTTTCACTGAAGCTTTCTTT.